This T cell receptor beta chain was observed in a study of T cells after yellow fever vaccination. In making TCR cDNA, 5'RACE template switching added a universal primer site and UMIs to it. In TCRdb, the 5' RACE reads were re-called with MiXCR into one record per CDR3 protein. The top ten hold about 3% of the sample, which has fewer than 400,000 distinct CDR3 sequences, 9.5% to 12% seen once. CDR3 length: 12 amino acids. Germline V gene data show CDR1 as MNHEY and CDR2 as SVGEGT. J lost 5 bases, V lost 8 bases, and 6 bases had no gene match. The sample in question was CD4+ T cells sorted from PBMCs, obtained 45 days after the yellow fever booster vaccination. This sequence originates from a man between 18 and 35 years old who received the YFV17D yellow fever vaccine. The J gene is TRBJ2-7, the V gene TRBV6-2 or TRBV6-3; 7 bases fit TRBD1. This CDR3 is CASLDRLHEQYF. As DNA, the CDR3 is TGTGCCAGCTTGGACAGGCTACACGAGCAGTACTTC.